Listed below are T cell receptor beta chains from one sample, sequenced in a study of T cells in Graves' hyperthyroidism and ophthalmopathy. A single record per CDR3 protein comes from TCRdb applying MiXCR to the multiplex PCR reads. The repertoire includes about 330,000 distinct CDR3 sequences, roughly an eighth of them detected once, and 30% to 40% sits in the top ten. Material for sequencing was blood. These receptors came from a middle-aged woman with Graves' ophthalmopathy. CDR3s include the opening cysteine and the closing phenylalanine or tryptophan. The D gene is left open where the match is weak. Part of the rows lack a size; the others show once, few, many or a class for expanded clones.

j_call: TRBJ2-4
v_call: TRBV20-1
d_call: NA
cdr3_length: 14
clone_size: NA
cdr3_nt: TGCAGTGCCTACCGGGATCCTTCCGAAAACATTCAGTACTTC
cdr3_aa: CSAYRDPSENIQYF

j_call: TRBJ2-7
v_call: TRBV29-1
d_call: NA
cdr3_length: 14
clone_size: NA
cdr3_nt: TGCAGCGTACGGGGGCGGGACGGCTCTTCCGAGCAGTACTTC
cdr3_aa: CSVRGRDGSSEQYF

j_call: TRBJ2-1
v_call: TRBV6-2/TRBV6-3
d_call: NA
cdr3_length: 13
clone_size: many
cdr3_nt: TGTGCCAGCAGTCCGCGGACGAGTGGTGAGCAGTTCTTC
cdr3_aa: CASSPRTSGEQFF

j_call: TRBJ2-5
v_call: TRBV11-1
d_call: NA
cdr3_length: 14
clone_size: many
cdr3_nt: TGTGCCAGCAGCTTTGGGCAGGTCCAAGAGACCCAGTACTTC
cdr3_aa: CASSFGQVQETQYF

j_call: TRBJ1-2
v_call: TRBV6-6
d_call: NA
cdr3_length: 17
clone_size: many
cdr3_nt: TGTGCCAGCAGTTACGGGCCTGGGGCTGGCAGGGGAGAGGGCTACACCTTC
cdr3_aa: CASSYGPGAGRGEGYTF

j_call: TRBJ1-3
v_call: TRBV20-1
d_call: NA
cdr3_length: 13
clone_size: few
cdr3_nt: TGCAGTGCTAGATATATCGGGGGGAACACCATATATTTT
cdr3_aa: CSARYIGGNTIYF

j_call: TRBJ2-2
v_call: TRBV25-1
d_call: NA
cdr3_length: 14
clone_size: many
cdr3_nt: TGTGCCAGCAGGGGTGGGGCGAACACCGGGGAGCTGTTTTTT
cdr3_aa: CASRGGANTGELFF

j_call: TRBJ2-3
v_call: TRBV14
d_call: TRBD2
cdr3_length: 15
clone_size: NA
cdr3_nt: TGTGCCAGCAGCCCCCTAGCGGGACCCGCAGATACGCAGTATTTT
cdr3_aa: CASSPLAGPADTQYF

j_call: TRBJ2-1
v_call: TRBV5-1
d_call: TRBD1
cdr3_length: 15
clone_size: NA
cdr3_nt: TGCGCCAGCAGCTCAACCGGACAGGGGGCAAGTGAGCAGTTCTTC
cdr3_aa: CASSSTGQGASEQFF

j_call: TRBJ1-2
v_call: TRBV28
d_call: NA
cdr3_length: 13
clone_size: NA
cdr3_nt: TGTGCCAGCAGTTCGTTTCAGGGGAGAGGGTACACCTTC
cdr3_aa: CASSSFQGRGYTF

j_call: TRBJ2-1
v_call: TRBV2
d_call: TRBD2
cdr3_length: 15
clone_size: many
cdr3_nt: TGTGCCAGCAGTGAAATAGCGGGGGGGCAGAATGAGCAGTTCTTC
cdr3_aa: CASSEIAGGQNEQFF

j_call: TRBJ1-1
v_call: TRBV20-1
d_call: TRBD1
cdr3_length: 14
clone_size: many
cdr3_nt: TGCAGTGCTAGAGCCAGGACAGGGAAGGCTGAAGCTTTCTTT
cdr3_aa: CSARARTGKAEAFF

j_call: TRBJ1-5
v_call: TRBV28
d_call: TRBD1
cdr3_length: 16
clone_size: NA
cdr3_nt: TGTGCCAGCATTAGGGGCACCGGGACAGGGAATCAGCCCCAGCATTTT
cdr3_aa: CASIRGTGTGNQPQHF

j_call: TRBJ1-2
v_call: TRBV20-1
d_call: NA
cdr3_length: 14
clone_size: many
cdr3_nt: TGCAGTGCTAGGGGGGAGGGGCTGGGCTATGGCTACACCTTC
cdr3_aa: CSARGEGLGYGYTF

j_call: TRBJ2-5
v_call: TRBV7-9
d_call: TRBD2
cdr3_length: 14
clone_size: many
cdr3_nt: TGTGCCAGCAGCGGAAGAGGTACGGGGGGGCAGCGGTACTTC
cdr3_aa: CASSGRGTGGQRYF

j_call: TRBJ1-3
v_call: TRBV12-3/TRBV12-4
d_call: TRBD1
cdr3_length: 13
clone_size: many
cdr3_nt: TGTGCCAGCAGTTTAGCGGACAGGTCAACCATATATTTT
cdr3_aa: CASSLADRSTIYF